A single sample is the source of the 22 T cell receptor beta chains below, sequenced in a study of T cells after yellow fever vaccination. TCRdb reanalysed the 5' RACE reads using MiXCR and keeps one entry per CDR3 protein. Of some 670,000 distinct CDR3 sequences listed, roughly an eighth are singletons. This sample comprised PBMCs, obtained on the day of the yellow fever booster vaccination. The receptors originated from a man under 40 who received the YFV17D yellow fever vaccine.

This clonotype has just a few counts. This chain links TRBV10-3 with TRBJ2-5; the D is unclear. Per the germline V gene, CDR1 is ENHRY and CDR2 is SYGVKD. The CDR3 spans 17 residues. V was trimmed by 1 base and J by 1 base, leaving 16 bases between them. The CDR3 is CAISEFALGSIQETQYF. The CDR3 nucleotides read TGTGCCATCAGTGAGTTTGCATTGGGGTCCATCCAAGAGACCCAGTACTTC.

In this sample, this clonotype turned up once. The CDR3 here is CASSLDTKETQYF. The CDR3 bases are TGTGCCAGCAGCTTGGACACCAAAGAGACCCAGTACTTC. The chain combines TRBV5-4 with TRBJ2-5; D not resolved. Trimming took off 0 bases at V and 3 bases at J, with 6 bases between the two ends. CDR1 is SGHNT and CDR2 is YYREEE in the germline V gene (reference sequence). The CDR3 spans 13 residues.

This clonotype was observed a handful of times. The chain is built from TRBV20-1 and TRBJ2-7; D remains unclear. The CDR3 length is 12 residues. V dropped 6 bases and J dropped 0 bases, with 9 bases sitting between them. Germline CDR1 reads DFQATT; CDR2 reads SNEGSKA (reference sequence). CDR3: CSAGDGSYEQYF. The CDR3 DNA reads as TGCAGTGCGGGCGACGGCTCCTACGAGCAGTACTTC.

The V and J genes are TRBV19 and TRBJ2-1, with D tentatively TRBD2 (6 bases). Per germline, CDR1 LNHDA and CDR2 SQIVND (reference sequence). This CDR3 region has 16 residues. V lost 0 bases, J lost 4 bases, and 13 bases lay in between. CDR3 DNA: TGTGCCAGTAGTATAGAGGCGTGGAGGGGATACAATGAGCAGTTCTTC. It specifies CASSIEAWRGYNEQFF.

The V gene is TRBV6-1, the J gene TRBJ2-3, with 16 nucleotides matching TRBD2. Trimming took 6 bases from V and 2 from J; bases not matched to a gene: 8. Germline V gene sequence: CDR1 MNHNS, CDR2 SASEGT. The CDR3 totals 18 residues. The CDR3 sequence is CASSPGTSGGEATDTQYF. DNA for the CDR3: TGTGCCAGCAGCCCCGGGACTAGCGGGGGGGAGGCCACAGATACGCAGTATTTT.

This clonotype was counted only a few times. The chain employs TRBV20-1 and TRBJ2-2, with D maybe TRBD1 (6 bases). This CDR3 comprises 15 residues. The germline V gene has CDR1 DFQATT and CDR2 SNEGSKA (reference sequence). Trimming removed 4 bases from V and 3 bases from J, with 15 bases in between. DNA for the CDR3: TGCAGTGCTAACACACAGGGCTTGGACACCGGGGAGCTGTTTTTT. It codes for CSANTQGLDTGELFF.

This CDR3 reads CASSSPGQGAYNSPLHF. CDR3 coding DNA: TGTGCCAGCAGCTCACCGGGACAGGGGGCTTATAATTCACCCCTCCACTTT. The chain combines TRBV7-2 with TRBJ1-6, with 12 positions matching TRBD1. The V segment lost 4 bases and the J segment 4 bases; nucleotides outside the gene matches: 5. This CDR3 has 17 residues. The germline V gene has CDR1 SGHTA and CDR2 FQGNSA.

The V and J genes are TRBV5-1 and TRBJ2-3, with 9 bases that match TRBD2. Germline CDR1 SGHRS, CDR2 YFSETQ. The CDR3 sequence is 15 residues long. The trim removed 0 bases at V and 6 bases at J, leaving 5 bases unmatched. CDR3 coding DNA: TGCGCCAGCAGCTTGGGGGACGCGGGAGGGGATACGCAGTATTTT. It yields the protein CASSLGDAGGDTQYF.

This sequence joins TRBV5-1 and TRBJ2-3, with D maybe TRBD2 (5 bases). V was pared by 1 base and J by 1 base, with 16 bases between. This CDR3 is built from 17 residues. Per germline, CDR1 SGHRS and CDR2 YFSETQ. The CDR3 region has the DNA TGCGCCAGCAGCTTGCAAGGGATTGACGGGGGCACAGATACGCAGTATTTT. The encoded protein is CASSLQGIDGGTDTQYF.

The rearrangement uses TRBV12-3 or TRBV12-4 and TRBJ2-1; tentatively, D is TRBD1 or TRBD2 (5 bases each). The CDR3 is 13 amino acids. Trimming left V 8 bases short and J 9 bases short, with 17 bases between. Here the CDR3 reads CASRPDGAIEQFF. The CDR3 coding sequence is TGTGCCAGCCGCCCTGACGGGGCCATTGAGCAGTTCTTC.

This clonotype was picked up a small number of times. This chain joins TRBV7-3 and TRBJ1-1, with a possible D match to TRBD1 (5 bases). Germline CDR1 SGHTA, CDR2 FQGTGA. The CDR3 loop spans 13 amino acids. Trimming removed 2 bases from V and 7 bases from J, with 11 bases in between. CDR3 in DNA: TGTGCCAGCAGCTTAGGTAGGGGAAATGAAGCTTTCTTT. Protein sequence: CASSLGRGNEAFF.

The sample holds one count of this clonotype. A read error may be the cause here, since a much bigger clone is one base away. This chain connects TRBV7-6 to TRBJ2-2; D is ambiguous. This CDR3 is 14 amino acids long. Germline-derived CDR1 and CDR2 are SGHVS and FNYEAQ. CDR3 residues: CTSSPVLRTGELFF. The CDR3 region has the DNA TGTACCAGCAGCCCTGTTTTGAGAACCGGGGAGCTGTTTTTT.

This clonotype was observed a few times. V usage is TRBV20-1 and J usage is TRBJ1-5, with D possibly being TRBD1 (5 bases). Trimming removed 3 bases from V and 9 bases from J, with 15 bases in between. CDR1 DFQATT and CDR2 SNEGSKA come from the germline V gene (reference sequence). The CDR3 sequence is 13 residues long. This chain's CDR3 is CSASDFRTRPQHF. The DNA of the CDR3 is TGCAGTGCTAGTGACTTTCGGACACGGCCCCAGCATTTT.

This clonotype was counted a few times. The rearrangement uses TRBV28 and TRBJ2-3; possibly TRBD1 or TRBD2 for D (5 bases each). The CDR3 length is 16 residues. Trimming removed 4 bases at V and 2 bases at J, with 16 bases between. CDR1 and CDR2 from the germline V gene are MDHEN and SYDVKM. CDR3: CASSSIRRDLTDTQYF. CDR3 sequence (DNA): TGTGCCAGCAGTTCTATCCGCAGGGACCTCACAGATACGCAGTATTTT.

V and J are TRBV10-2 and TRBJ2-7; TRBD2 aligns across 9 bases. The ends lost 10 bases at V and 3 bases at J; junction bases unmatched: 13. CDR1 and CDR2 from the germline V gene are WSHSY and SAAADI. The CDR3 sequence is 15 residues long. The CDR3 loop reads CATREQSSGVYEQYF. In DNA form, the CDR3 reads TGCGCCACCCGGGAGCAGTCTAGCGGGGTCTACGAGCAGTACTTC.

The chain couples TRBV6-2 or TRBV6-3 to TRBJ2-7; D perhaps matches TRBD1 (6 bases). Between the trimmed V and J ends, which lost 4 bases and 7 bases, there was a span of 14 bases. The germline CDR1 and CDR2 sequences are MNHEY and SVGEGT. There are 13 residues in the CDR3. The CDR3 DNA follows: TGTGCCAGCAGTTCCACAGGGAAGCGGGAGCAGTACTTC. It is translated as CASSSTGKREQYF.

This clonotype was found a few times. The chain has TRBV20-1 and TRBJ2-7, with D possibly matching TRBD2 (6 bases). The V gene's germline CDR1 is DFQATT and CDR2 SNEGSKA (reference sequence). Trimming left V 5 bases short and J 0 bases short, with 17 bases between. The CDR3 is 15 residues long. The CDR3 coding sequence is TGCAGTGCTCCGGGGATTGGGGGGAGCTCCTACGAGCAGTACTTC. It is translated as CSAPGIGGSSYEQYF.

The chain is built from TRBV29-1 and TRBJ2-4; 9 nucleotides agree with TRBD1. This CDR3 region has 16 residues. V was pared by 3 bases and J by 1 base, with 7 bases of the junction left unmatched. The germline gives CDR1 SQVTM, CDR2 ANQGSEA. The CDR3 protein is CSVERGGTGAKNIQYF. In DNA form, the CDR3 reads TGCAGCGTTGAGCGTGGCGGGACAGGGGCCAAAAACATTCAGTACTTC.

This clonotype was detected only a few times. V is TRBV24-1 and J is TRBJ2-5; tentatively, D is TRBD2 (6 bases). The CDR3 is 14 residues long. CDR1 is KGHDR and CDR2 is SFDVKD in the germline V gene. With 9 bases removed from V and 2 bases from J, the gap between germline ends came to 15 bases. The CDR3 spells CATSLAGRQETQYF. In nucleotides, the CDR3 is TGTGCCACCTCCCTTGCGGGGCGGCAAGAGACCCAGTACTTC.

J is TRBJ2-5 and V is TRBV2; D is uncertain. The CDR3 is 13 residues long. The ends were cut back, 3 bases at V and 5 bases at J, with 10 bases in the middle. Germline lookup yields CDR1 SNHLY and CDR2 FYNNEI. DNA for the CDR3: TGTGCCAGCAGTGAGGAGTTGCCGGAGACCCAGTACTTC. It codes for CASSEELPETQYF.

The rearrangement joins TRBV3-1 to TRBJ2-1; no reliable D call. Germline V gene data show CDR1 as LGHDT and CDR2 as YNNKEL (reference sequence). The CDR3 is 14 residues long. Deletions cut 0 bases from V and 10 bases from J, with 13 bases between. CDR3 DNA: TGTGCCAGCAGCCAAGAGGCGGAGAAGTGGGAGCAGTTCTTC. It yields the protein CASSQEAEKWEQFF.

The chain has TRBV7-9 and TRBJ2-1, with 7 bases aligning to TRBD1. Germline V gene lookup returns CDR1 SEHNR and CDR2 FQNEAQ (reference sequence). The CDR3 extends over 16 amino acids. Trimming removed 0 bases from V and 9 bases from J; junction bases left unmatched: 11. CDR3 loop: CASSLATPLGQPEQFF. As DNA, the CDR3 is TGTGCCAGCAGCTTAGCTACGCCTTTGGGACAGCCTGAGCAGTTCTTC.